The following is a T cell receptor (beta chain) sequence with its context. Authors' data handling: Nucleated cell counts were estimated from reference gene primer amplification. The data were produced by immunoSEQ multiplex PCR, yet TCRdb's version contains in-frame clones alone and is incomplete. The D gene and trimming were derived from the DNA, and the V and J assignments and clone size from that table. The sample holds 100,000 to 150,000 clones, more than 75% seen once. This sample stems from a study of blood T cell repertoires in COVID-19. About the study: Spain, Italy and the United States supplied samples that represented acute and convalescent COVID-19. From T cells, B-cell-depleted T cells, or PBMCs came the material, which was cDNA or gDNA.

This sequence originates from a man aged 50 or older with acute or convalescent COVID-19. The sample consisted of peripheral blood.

CDR3 nucleotides: TGCGCCAGCAGTAACACGGAGGAACCACCAGATACGCAGTATTTT. It translates to CASSNTEEPPDTQYF. The chain has TRBV10-2 and TRBJ2-3; D is perhaps TRBD2 (5 bases). V lost 5 bases to trimming and J lost 4 bases, with 16 bases between them. The CDR3 runs 15 residues. CDR1 and CDR2 from the germline V gene are WSHSY and SAAADI.